This TCR beta chain was identified during a study of blood T cells in healthy people across ages. Germline CDR1 reads LNHNV; CDR2 reads YYDKDF (reference sequence). This CDR3 contains 17 residues. V lost 1 base to trimming and J lost 0 bases, with 12 bases between them. Using a J-beta primer mix together with a sample-barcoded 5' primer, a second PCR was run for roughly 7 to 11 cycles. Carrying 12 random nucleotides, a template-switch adaptor labeled each individual cDNA molecule. TCRdb re-called the 5' RACE reads with MiXCR, one entry per CDR3 protein. The sample contains around 780,000 distinct CDR3 sequences, about 61% of which appear only once. This clonotype was observed a handful of times.

The rearrangement joins TRBV15 to TRBJ1-4; D is unclear. Source material: blood. The sequence came from a man between 35 and 55 years old in good health. CDR3 sequence: CATSRAHLGATNEKLFF. CDR3 bases: TGTGCCACCAGCAGAGCTCATCTCGGGGCAACTAATGAAAAACTGTTTTTT.